These 22 T cell receptor beta chains were sequenced from one sample in a study of technical replicates of blood from a few donors. The repertoire was sequenced with immunoSEQ multiplex PCR; TCRdb's copy has only in-frame clones and lacks some. In the table there are about 44,000 clones, almost 97% of which are singletons. Sequenced material: T cells isolated from PBMCs. The receptors were gathered from a human donor in good health.

The chain couples TRBV11-1 to TRBJ2-1, with TRBD1 matching over 8 bases. Per germline, CDR1 SGHAT and CDR2 FQDESV (reference sequence). The CDR3 length is 16 residues. Trimming removed 5 bases from V and 3 bases from J; junction bases left unmatched: 9. In DNA form, the CDR3 reads TGTGCCAGCAGCCTCCACCCGGGACAGGACTACAATGAGCAGTTCTTC. It translates to CASSLHPGQDYNEQFF.

The J gene is TRBJ1-2, the V gene TRBV5-1, with D uncertain. Trimming took 1 base from V and 7 from J, leaving 20 bases between them. The CDR3 length is 16 residues. Germline V lookup: CDR1 SGHRS, CDR2 YFSETQ. CDR3 sequence: CASSLSTSEGLSGYTF. DNA for the CDR3: TGCGCCAGCAGCTTGTCAACATCGGAGGGCCTCTCTGGCTACACCTTC. Based on the CDR3 plus reference TRBV5-1 and TRBJ1-2, the full variable domain is KAGVTQTPRYLIKTRGQQVTLSCSPISGHRSVSWYQQTPGQGLQFLFEYFSETQRNKGNFPGRFSGRQFSNSRSEMNVSTLELGDSALYLCASSLSTSEGLSGYTFGSGTRLTVV.

The chain couples TRBV6-5 to TRBJ1-3, with unresolved D. CDR1 and CDR2 (germline): MNHEY, SVGAGI. The length of the CDR3 is 13 residues. V dropped 10 bases and J dropped 1 base, with 11 bases sitting between them. In DNA, the CDR3 is TGTGCCACCGAGTCTTCGTCTGGAAACACCATATATTTT. It is translated as CATESSSGNTIYF.

Only one count was recorded for this clone. The chain combines TRBV7-2 with TRBJ1-4; a weak D match, TRBD1 (6 bases). CDR1 is SGHTA and CDR2 is FQGNSA in the germline V gene. V was cut by 4 bases and J by 5 bases, with 11 bases left in between. The CDR3 totals 14 residues. In DNA, the CDR3 is TGTGCCAGCAGCTCACAGGGTTTAAATGAAAAACTGTTTTTT. This translates into CASSSQGLNEKLFF.

The chain employs TRBV4-3 and TRBJ1-4; 7 bases line up with TRBD1. CDR3 length equals 15 residues. J gave up 1 base and V 2 bases, and 1 base lay outside the gene matches. CDR1 and CDR2 from the germline V gene are LGHNA and YSLEER. As DNA, the CDR3 is TGCGCCAGCAGCCAATACAGGGGAACTAATGAAAAACTGTTTTTT. As protein: CASSQYRGTNEKLFF.

The rearrangement uses TRBV6-6 and TRBJ2-7; D is possibly TRBD2 (6 bases). V was pared by 10 bases and J by 3 bases, with 16 bases between. CDR1 is MNHNY and CDR2 is SVGAGI in the germline V gene (reference sequence). The CDR3 is 13 amino acids. CDR3 sequence: CATRDGSRYEQYF. The CDR3 region has the DNA TGTGCCACCCGGGACGGGAGCCGCTACGAGCAGTACTTC.

Details on this clone: The junction departs from the called germline gene at one end, perhaps through a read error. The chain recombines TRBV5-8 with TRBJ1-4; the D gene is possibly TRBD1 (6 bases). The germline gives CDR1 SGHTS, CDR2 YDEGEE. This CDR3 is 9 amino acids long. CDR3 sequence (DNA): TGTGCCAGCGGGCCGGGACACCTTTTT. Translated: CASGPGHLF.

This clone was counted once. The genes are TRBV11-2 and TRBJ2-5; 10 bases line up with TRBD2. The CDR3 loop spans 15 amino acids. The V gene's germline CDR1 is SGHAT and CDR2 FQNNGV. V shed 4 bases and J 5 bases; nucleotides not matched to a gene: 7. The DNA of the CDR3 is TGTGCCAGCAGCTCTTTAGCGGGAGGCATGGAGACCCAGTACTTC. This encodes CASSSLAGGMETQYF.

This sequence joins TRBV28 and TRBJ1-2; D perhaps matches TRBD1 (6 bases). Germline loops: CDR1 MDHEN, CDR2 SYDVKM. V was pared by 6 bases and J by 5 bases, with 16 bases between. The CDR3 contains 14 residues. The CDR3 sequence: CASRGLGAYYGYTF. The CDR3 DNA reads TGTGCCAGCAGAGGGTTGGGGGCGTATTATGGCTACACCTTC.

The V and J genes are TRBV9 and TRBJ1-4; TRBD1 agrees at 11 bases. The CDR3 length is 16 residues. J gave up 4 bases and V 4 bases, and 6 bases lay outside the gene matches. Germline V gene lookup returns CDR1 SGDLS and CDR2 YYNGEE. The CDR3 DNA reads as TGTGCCAGCAGCAACGGACAGGGGGCCATTAATGAAAAACTGTTTTTT. It specifies CASSNGQGAINEKLFF.

The gene calls are TRBV6-6 and TRBJ1-2; D might be TRBD1 (5 bases). With 4 bases removed from V and 7 bases from J, the gap between germline ends came to 16 bases. CDR3 length: 14 residues. Germline CDR1 and CDR2: MNHNY and SVGAGI (reference sequence). CDR3 protein: CASSSAGTASGYTF. The CDR3 coding sequence is TGTGCCAGCAGTTCTGCCGGGACTGCCTCTGGCTACACCTTC.

The rearrangement uses TRBV10-3 and TRBJ1-2; weak D call: TRBD1 (6 bases). The CDR3 has 13 amino acids. From germline, CDR1 is ENHRY and CDR2 SYGVKD. Deletions cut 6 bases from V and 2 bases from J, with 10 bases between. In nucleotides, the CDR3 is TGTGCCATCAGACCGACAGGAAACTATGGCTACACCTTC. It encodes CAIRPTGNYGYTF.

V usage is TRBV15 and J usage is TRBJ2-1, with TRBD1 identical over 9 bases. The germline V gene has CDR1 LNHNV and CDR2 YYDKDF (reference sequence). This CDR3 has 15 residues. V gave up 8 bases and J gave up 7 bases; unmatched junction bases: 12. CDR3 coding DNA: TGTGCCACCGAGGACAGGGGAAAAATTTCGAATGAGCAGTTCTTC. It yields the protein CATEDRGKISNEQFF.

The chain carries TRBV7-2 and TRBJ1-3; D ambiguous. The V end lost 1 base, the J end lost 0 bases, and 7 bases lay between the germline ends. CDR3 length: 15 amino acids. Germline-derived CDR1 and CDR2 are SGHTA and FQGNSA. The CDR3 reads CASSLVRLSGNTIYF. The CDR3 nucleotides read TGTGCCAGCAGCTTAGTCAGGCTCTCTGGAAACACCATATATTTT.

The V and J genes are TRBV9 and TRBJ2-7; possible D gene TRBD2, 6 bases. The CDR3 extends over 14 amino acids. CDR1 and CDR2 (germline): SGDLS, YYNGEE. The V and J ends lost 4 bases and 3 bases respectively, with 14 bases between them. The CDR3 nucleotides read TGTGCCAGCAGCCAAAGCCTAGCGAACTACGAGCAGTACTTC. This sequence encodes CASSQSLANYEQYF.

The chain uses TRBV11-3 and TRBJ2-7; 9 bases fit TRBD2. The germline gives CDR1 SGHNT, CDR2 YENEEA. There are 16 residues in the CDR3. V was clipped by 6 bases and J by 5 bases; unmatched bases: 14. CDR3 nucleotide sequence: TGTGCCAGCAGTAGAGACCGTGGCGGGAGGGCCCACGAGCAGTACTTC. It is translated as CASSRDRGGRAHEQYF.

The CDR3 region has the DNA TGTGCCAGCAGTCGGGACAGCGGCACTGAAGCTTTCTTT. It codes for CASSRDSGTEAFF. The rearrangement links TRBV6-5 to TRBJ1-1, with 7 nucleotides matching TRBD1. V shed 5 bases and J 4 bases; nucleotides not matched to a gene: 4. Germline CDR1 and CDR2: MNHEY and SVGAGI. The CDR3 covers 13 residues.

This chain links TRBV27 with TRBJ2-7; D is undetermined. The CDR3 contains 13 residues. Germline V gene data show CDR1 as MNHEY and CDR2 as SMNVEV (reference sequence). Trimming left V 5 bases short and J 3 bases short, with 11 bases between. The CDR3 loop is CASSLRDNYEQYF. CDR3 DNA sequence: TGTGCCAGCAGTCTCAGAGACAACTACGAGCAGTACTTC.

The chain is built from TRBV5-1 and TRBJ1-2, with D possibly matching TRBD1 (6 bases). With 7 bases removed from V and 4 bases from J, the gap between germline ends came to 14 bases. Per the germline V gene, CDR1 is SGHRS and CDR2 is YFSETQ. The length of the CDR3 is 13 residues. DNA of the CDR3: TGCGCCAGCCGGACAGATTCCGTCTATGGCTACACCTTC. Translating it yields CASRTDSVYGYTF.

The rearrangement uses TRBV5-8 and TRBJ2-7, with D possibly matching TRBD1 (6 bases). CDR1 and CDR2 (germline): SGHTS, YDEGEE. Deletions cut 4 bases from V and 4 bases from J, with 12 bases between. CDR3 length: 13 amino acids. This CDR3 is CASSNRVSYEQYF. The CDR3 DNA reads as TGTGCCAGCAGCAACAGGGTCAGTTACGAGCAGTACTTC. The whole variable domain, filled in from reference TRBV5-8 and TRBJ2-7, reads EAGVTQSPTHLIKTRGQQATLRCSPISGHTSVYWYQQALGLGLQFLLWYDEGEERNRGNFPPRFSGRQFPNYSSELNVNALELEDSALYLCASSNRVSYEQYFGPGTRLTVT.

This rearrangement joins TRBV29-1 to TRBJ1-1; the match to TRBD1 covers 7 bases. Trimming cost V 8 bases and J 0 bases; bases outside gene matches: 9. CDR1 and CDR2 (germline): SQVTM, ANQGSEA. The CDR3 length is 14 residues. CDR3 nucleotides: TGCAGCATCATCCGGACAGGCTTGAACACTGAAGCTTTCTTT. Its translation: CSIIRTGLNTEAFF.

The table lists this clone with a count of one. J is TRBJ2-5 and V is TRBV4-1; TRBD1 aligns across 8 bases. The CDR3 consists of 14 residues. Unmatched junction bases numbered 2, after V lost 3 bases and J lost 2 bases. CDR1 MGHRA and CDR2 YSYEKL come from the germline V gene. DNA for the CDR3: TGCGCCAGCAGCCACCGGACAGGGCAAGAGACCCAGTACTTC. Amino acid sequence: CASSHRTGQETQYF.